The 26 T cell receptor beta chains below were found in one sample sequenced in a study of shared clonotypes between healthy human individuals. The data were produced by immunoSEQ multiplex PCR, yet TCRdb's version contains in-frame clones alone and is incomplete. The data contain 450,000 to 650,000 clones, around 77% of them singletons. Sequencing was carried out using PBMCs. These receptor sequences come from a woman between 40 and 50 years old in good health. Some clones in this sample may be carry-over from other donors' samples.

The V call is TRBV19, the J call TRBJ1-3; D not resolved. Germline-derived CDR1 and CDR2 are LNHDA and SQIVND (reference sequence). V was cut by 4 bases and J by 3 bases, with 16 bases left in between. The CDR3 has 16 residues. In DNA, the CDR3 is TGTGCCAGTAGTACTCTCCCGGGAGGCGGTGGAAACACCATATATTTT. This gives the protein CASSTLPGGGGNTIYF.

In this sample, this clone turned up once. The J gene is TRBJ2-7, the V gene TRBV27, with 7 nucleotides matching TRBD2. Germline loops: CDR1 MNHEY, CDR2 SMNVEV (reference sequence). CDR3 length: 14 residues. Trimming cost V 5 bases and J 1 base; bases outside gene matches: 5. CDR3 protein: CASSPGLESYEQYF. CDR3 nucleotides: TGTGCCAGCAGTCCCGGACTAGAATCCTACGAGCAGTACTTC.

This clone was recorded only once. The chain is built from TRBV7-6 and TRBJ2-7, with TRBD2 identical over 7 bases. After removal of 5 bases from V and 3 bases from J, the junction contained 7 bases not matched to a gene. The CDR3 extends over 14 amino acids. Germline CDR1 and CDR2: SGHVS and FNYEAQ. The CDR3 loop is CASSPSRGNYEQYF. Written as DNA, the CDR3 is TGTGCCAGCAGCCCATCGCGGGGGAACTACGAGCAGTACTTC.

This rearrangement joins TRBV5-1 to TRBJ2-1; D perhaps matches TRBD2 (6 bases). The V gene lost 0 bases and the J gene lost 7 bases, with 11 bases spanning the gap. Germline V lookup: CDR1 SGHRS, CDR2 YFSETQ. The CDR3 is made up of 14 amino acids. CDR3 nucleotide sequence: TGCGCCAGCAGCTTGGCCGGGGGAAGAAATGAGCAGTTCTTC. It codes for CASSLAGGRNEQFF.

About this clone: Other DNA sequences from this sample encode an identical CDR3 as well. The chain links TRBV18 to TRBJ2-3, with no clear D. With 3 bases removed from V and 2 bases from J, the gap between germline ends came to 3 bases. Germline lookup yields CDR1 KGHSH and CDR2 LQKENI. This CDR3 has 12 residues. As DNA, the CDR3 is TGTGCCAGCTCACCCTCCACAGATACGCAGTATTTT. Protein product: CASSPSTDTQYF.

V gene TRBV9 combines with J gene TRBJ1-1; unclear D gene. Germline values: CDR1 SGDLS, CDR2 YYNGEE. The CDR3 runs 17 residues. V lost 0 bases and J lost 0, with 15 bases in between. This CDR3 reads CASSVGAQVNMNTEAFF. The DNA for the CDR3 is TGTGCCAGCAGCGTAGGCGCTCAAGTGAATATGAACACTGAAGCTTTCTTT. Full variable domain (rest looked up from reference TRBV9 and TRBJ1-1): DSGVTQTPKHLITATGQRVTLRCSPRSGDLSVYWYQQSLDQGLQFLIQYYNGEERAKGNILERFSAQQFPDLHSELNLSSLELGDSALYFCASSVGAQVNMNTEAFFGQGTRLTVV.

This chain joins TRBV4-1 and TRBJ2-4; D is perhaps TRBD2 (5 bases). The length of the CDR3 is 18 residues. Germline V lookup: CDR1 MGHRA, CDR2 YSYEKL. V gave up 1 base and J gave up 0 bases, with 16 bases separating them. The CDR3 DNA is TGCGCCAGCAGCCAAGGGAGGCCAACTCCGTTAGCCAAAAACATTCAGTACTTC. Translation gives CASSQGRPTPLAKNIQYF.

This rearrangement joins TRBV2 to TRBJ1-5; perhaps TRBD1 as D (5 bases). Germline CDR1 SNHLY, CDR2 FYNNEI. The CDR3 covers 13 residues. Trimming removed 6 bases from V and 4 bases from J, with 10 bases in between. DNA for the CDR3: TGTGCCAGCAGCGTAGACAGAAATCAGCCCCAGCATTTT. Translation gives CASSVDRNQPQHF.

The CDR3 sequence is CASSMGRVRTEAFF. DNA of the CDR3: TGTGCCAGTAGTATGGGGAGGGTTCGGACTGAAGCTTTCTTT. The chain couples TRBV19 to TRBJ1-1; no clear D. V lost 3 bases to trimming and J lost 5 bases, with 13 bases between them. Germline lookup yields CDR1 LNHDA and CDR2 SQIVND (reference sequence). The CDR3 loop spans 14 amino acids.

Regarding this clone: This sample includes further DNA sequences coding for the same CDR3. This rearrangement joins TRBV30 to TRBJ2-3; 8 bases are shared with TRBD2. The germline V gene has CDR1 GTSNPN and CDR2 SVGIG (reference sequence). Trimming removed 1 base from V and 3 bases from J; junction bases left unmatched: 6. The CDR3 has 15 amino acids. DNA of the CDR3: TGTGCCTGGAGTGGTAGCGGGGCTATAACAGATACGCAGTATTTT. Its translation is CAWSGSGAITDTQYF.

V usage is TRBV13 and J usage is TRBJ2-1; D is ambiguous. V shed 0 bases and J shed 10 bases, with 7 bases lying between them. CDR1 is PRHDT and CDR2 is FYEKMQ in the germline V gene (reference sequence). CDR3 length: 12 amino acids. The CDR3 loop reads CASSLGAWEQFF. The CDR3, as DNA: TGTGCCAGCAGCTTAGGAGCGTGGGAGCAGTTCTTC.

CDR3 sequence: CASSWTRGNEQYF. Written as DNA, the CDR3 is TGTGCCAGCAGCTGGACTCGGGGGAACGAGCAGTACTTC. The rearrangement uses TRBV4-2 and TRBJ2-7, with D perhaps matching TRBD2 (6 bases). Germline CDR1 and CDR2: LGHNA and YNFKEQ. Between the trimmed V and J ends, which lost 5 bases and 5 bases, there was a span of 13 bases. The CDR3 runs 13 residues.

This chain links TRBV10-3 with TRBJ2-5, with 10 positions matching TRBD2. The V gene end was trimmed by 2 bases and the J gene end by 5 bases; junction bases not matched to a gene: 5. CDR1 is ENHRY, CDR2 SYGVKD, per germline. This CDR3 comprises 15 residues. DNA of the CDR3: TGTGCCATCAGTGAGAGCGGGAGGGCCCTGGAGACCCAGTACTTC. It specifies CAISESGRALETQYF.

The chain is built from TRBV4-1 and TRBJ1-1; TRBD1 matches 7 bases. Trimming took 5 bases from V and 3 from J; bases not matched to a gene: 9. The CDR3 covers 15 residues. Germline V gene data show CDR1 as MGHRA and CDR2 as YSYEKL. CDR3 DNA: TGCGCCAGCAGCTACAACAGGGGTTGGGACACTGAAGCTTTCTTT. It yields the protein CASSYNRGWDTEAFF.

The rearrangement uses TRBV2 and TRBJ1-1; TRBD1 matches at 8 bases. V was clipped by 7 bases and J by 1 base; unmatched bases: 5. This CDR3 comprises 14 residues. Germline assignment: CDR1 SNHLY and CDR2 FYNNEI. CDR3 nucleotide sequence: TGTGCCAGCAAAGGACAGGGTTGGAACACTGAAGCTTTCTTT. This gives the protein CASKGQGWNTEAFF.

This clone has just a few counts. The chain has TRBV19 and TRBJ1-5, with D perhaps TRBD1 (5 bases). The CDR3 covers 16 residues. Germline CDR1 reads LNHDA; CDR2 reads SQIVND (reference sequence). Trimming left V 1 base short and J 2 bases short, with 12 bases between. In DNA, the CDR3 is TGTGCCAGTAGTATAGGCCCCAGGGCGGGCAATCAGCCCCAGCATTTT. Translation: CASSIGPRAGNQPQHF. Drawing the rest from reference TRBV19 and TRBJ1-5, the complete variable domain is DGGITQSPKYLFRKEGQNVTLSCEQNLNHDAMYWYRQDPGQGLRLIYYSQIVNDFQKGDIAEGYSVSREKKESFPLTVTSAQKNPTAFYLCASSIGPRAGNQPQHFGDGTRLSIL.

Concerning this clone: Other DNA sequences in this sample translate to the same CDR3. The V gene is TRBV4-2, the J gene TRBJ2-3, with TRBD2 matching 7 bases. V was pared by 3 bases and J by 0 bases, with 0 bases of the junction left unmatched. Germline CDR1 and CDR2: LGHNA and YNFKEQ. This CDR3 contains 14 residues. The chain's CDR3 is CASSQGGSTDTQYF. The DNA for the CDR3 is TGTGCCAGCAGCCAGGGGGGGAGCACAGATACGCAGTATTTT.

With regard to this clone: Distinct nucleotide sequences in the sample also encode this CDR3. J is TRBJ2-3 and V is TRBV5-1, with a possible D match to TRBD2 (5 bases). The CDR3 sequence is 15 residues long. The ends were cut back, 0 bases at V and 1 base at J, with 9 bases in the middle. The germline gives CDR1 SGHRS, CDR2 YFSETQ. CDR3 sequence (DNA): TGCGCCAGCAGCTTGGTGGTGGGAGGCACAGATACGCAGTATTTT. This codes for CASSLVVGGTDTQYF.

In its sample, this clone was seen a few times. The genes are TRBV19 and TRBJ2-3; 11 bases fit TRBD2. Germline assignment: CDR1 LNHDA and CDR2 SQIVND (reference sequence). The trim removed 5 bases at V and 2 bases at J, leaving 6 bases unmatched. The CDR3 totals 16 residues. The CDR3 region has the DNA TGTGCCAGTAGTTCCATAGCGGGGGGGACCACAGATACGCAGTATTTT. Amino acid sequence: CASSSIAGGTTDTQYF.

Written as DNA, the CDR3 is TGTGCCAGCAGCCCTCTTGCGGTTAACACCGGGGAGCTGTTTTTT. It encodes CASSPLAVNTGELFF. J is TRBJ2-2 and V is TRBV27; D gene unclear. There are 15 residues in the CDR3. The V end lost 6 bases, the J end lost 2 bases, and 13 bases lay between the germline ends. Germline V gives CDR1 MNHEY, CDR2 SMNVEV (reference sequence).

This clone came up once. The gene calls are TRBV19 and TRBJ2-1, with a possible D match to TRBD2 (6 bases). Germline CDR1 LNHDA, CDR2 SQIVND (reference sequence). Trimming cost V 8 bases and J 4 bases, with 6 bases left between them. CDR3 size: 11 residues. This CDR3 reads CASGGYNEQFF. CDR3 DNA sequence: TGTGCCAGTGGGGGGTACAATGAGCAGTTCTTC.

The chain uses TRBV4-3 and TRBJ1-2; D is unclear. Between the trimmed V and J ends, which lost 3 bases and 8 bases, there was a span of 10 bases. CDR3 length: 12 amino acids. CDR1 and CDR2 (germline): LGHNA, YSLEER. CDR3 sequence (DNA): TGCGCCAGCAGCCAGGGGTTAACGGGCTACACCTTC. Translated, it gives CASSQGLTGYTF.

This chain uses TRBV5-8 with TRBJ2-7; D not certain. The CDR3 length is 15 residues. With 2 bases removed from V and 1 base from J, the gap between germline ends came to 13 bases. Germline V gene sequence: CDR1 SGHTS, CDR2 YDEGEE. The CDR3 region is CASSFESVPSYEQYF. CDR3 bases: TGTGCCAGCAGCTTCGAGTCAGTTCCTTCCTACGAGCAGTACTTC.

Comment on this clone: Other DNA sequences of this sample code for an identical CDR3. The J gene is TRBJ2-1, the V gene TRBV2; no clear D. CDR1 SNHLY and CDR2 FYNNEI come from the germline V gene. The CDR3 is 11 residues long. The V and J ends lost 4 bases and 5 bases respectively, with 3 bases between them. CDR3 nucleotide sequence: TGTGCCAGCAGTGGAAACAATGAGCAGTTCTTC. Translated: CASSGNNEQFF.

CDR3 DNA sequence: TGTGCCAGCAGCCAAGCTTATAGGGCGGTGACGAACACCGGGGAGCTGTTTTTT. Residues: CASSQAYRAVTNTGELFF. J is TRBJ2-2 and V is TRBV4-2; D uncertain. This CDR3 spans 18 amino acids. Trimming took off 1 base at V and 0 bases at J, with 15 bases between the two ends. Germline CDR1 LGHNA, CDR2 YNFKEQ.

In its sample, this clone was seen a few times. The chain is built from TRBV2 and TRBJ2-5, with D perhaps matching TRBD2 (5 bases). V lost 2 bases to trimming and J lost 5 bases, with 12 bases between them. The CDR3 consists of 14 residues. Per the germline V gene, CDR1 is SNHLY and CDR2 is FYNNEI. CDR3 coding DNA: TGTGCCAGCAGTGAAAACGGACGCGGGGAGACCCAGTACTTC. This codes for CASSENGRGETQYF.